The clone carrying this TCR beta chain was seen only once. Its antigen is undetermined. This PCR relied on a set of 60 Vbeta primers and 13 Jbeta primers. Assay: immunoSEQ multiplex PCR; the TCRdb copy retains only in-frame clones and omits some. The table has some 200,000 clones, 80% to 85% seen once. The CDR3 contains 15 residues. Trimming shortened V by 3 bases and J by 2 bases, and 12 bases separated the two germline ends. CDR1 is SGDLS and CDR2 is YYNGEE in the germline V gene. This entry is derived from a study of cytomegalovirus exposure and HLA in healthy donors. Study-level points and caveats: Reportedly, a later analysis found an Asian-associated ancestry cluster had fewer N-insertions than the approximately 670-donor mean. Generally TCR sequences proved uncommon, though certain public TCRs appeared in numerous donors.

V is TRBV9 and J is TRBJ2-1; D is perhaps TRBD2 (6 bases). Specimen: PBMCs. The clonotype was recovered from a woman in her forties in good health and CMV-seronegative. The DNA for the CDR3 is TGTGCCAGCAGCGGGGGGACTCTTCCCTACAATGAGCAGTTCTTC. Its translation is CASSGGTLPYNEQFF. The variable domain in full, with the rest retrieved from reference TRBV9 and TRBJ2-1, is DSGVTQTPKHLITATGQRVTLRCSPRSGDLSVYWYQQSLDQGLQFLIQYYNGEERAKGNILERFSAQQFPDLHSELNLSSLELGDSALYFCASSGGTLPYNEQFFGPGTRLTVL.